A selection of T cell receptor beta chains follows, all from one sample in a study of blood T cell repertoires in COVID-19. Measured with immunoSEQ multiplex PCR; TCRdb has only the in-frame clones, and not every one. The sample has around 110,000 clones; about 70% are singletons. Material: peripheral blood. These receptors were collected from a human donor with acute or convalescent COVID-19. The donor label of this sample is uncertain. Each CDR3 is given with its conserved first and last residue. Fields, in order: D gene, clone size, J gene, V gene, CDR3 DNA, CDR3 protein. The D gene is left open where the match is weak. Size is stated for part of the rows, as once, few or many counts, or as a class when the clone is expanded.

d_call: -
clone_size: once
j_call: TRBJ2-5
v_call: TRBV30
cdr3_nt: TGTGCCTGGAGTGCCGGTGTACAAGAGACCCAGTACTTC
cdr3_aa: CAWSAGVQETQYF

d_call: -
clone_size: few
j_call: TRBJ2-3
v_call: TRBV18
cdr3_nt: TGTGCCAGCTCACCCCCTTTACAGGGCACAGATACGCAGTATTTT
cdr3_aa: CASSPPLQGTDTQYF

d_call: -
clone_size: -
j_call: TRBJ1-5
v_call: TRBV2
cdr3_nt: TGTGCCAGCAGCGCCCAGACGGGCATTAGGGGAAATCAGCCCCAGCATTTT
cdr3_aa: CASSAQTGIRGNQPQHF

d_call: -
clone_size: -
j_call: TRBJ1-5
v_call: TRBV27
cdr3_nt: TGTGCCAGCAGAGGACAGTATAGCAATCAGCCCCAGCATTTT
cdr3_aa: CASRGQYSNQPQHF

d_call: TRBD2
clone_size: -
j_call: TRBJ2-1
v_call: TRBV3-1/TRBV3-2
cdr3_nt: TGTGCCAGCAGCATGACTAGCGGGGGGTACAATGAGCAGTTCTTC
cdr3_aa: CASSMTSGGYNEQFF

d_call: -
clone_size: -
j_call: TRBJ2-5
v_call: TRBV4-2
cdr3_nt: TGTGCCAGCAGCCCGGACTATACGGACGGGACCCAGTACTTC
cdr3_aa: CASSPDYTDGTQYF

d_call: TRBD1
clone_size: -
j_call: TRBJ1-2
v_call: TRBV2
cdr3_nt: TGTGCCAGCCAGGACAGGCCTGGAAATGGCTACACCTTC
cdr3_aa: CASQDRPGNGYTF

d_call: TRBD1
clone_size: few
j_call: TRBJ1-2
v_call: TRBV13
cdr3_nt: TGTGCCAGCAGCGGACGGACAGGGGGCTTAAAGGGGTATGGCTACACCTTC
cdr3_aa: CASSGRTGGLKGYGYTF

d_call: TRBD2
clone_size: -
j_call: TRBJ2-7
v_call: TRBV23-1
cdr3_nt: TGCGCCAGCAGTCATAGACTAGCGGGGGGACCCTACGAGCAGTACTTC
cdr3_aa: CASSHRLAGGPYEQYF

d_call: TRBD1
clone_size: -
j_call: TRBJ2-3
v_call: TRBV9
cdr3_nt: TGTGCCAGCAGCGCCGGACAGGGCCCAGATACGCAGTATTTT
cdr3_aa: CASSAGQGPDTQYF

d_call: -
clone_size: -
j_call: TRBJ2-2
v_call: TRBV5-5
cdr3_nt: TGTGCCAGCAGCTTGAGAGGAGAGGGAATCGCCGGGGAGCTGTTTTTT
cdr3_aa: CASSLRGEGIAGELFF

d_call: TRBD1
clone_size: -
j_call: TRBJ1-1
v_call: TRBV6-5
cdr3_nt: TGTGCCAGCAGTTACCAGGGGGGGAACACTGAAGCTTTCTTT
cdr3_aa: CASSYQGGNTEAFF

d_call: -
clone_size: -
j_call: TRBJ1-1
v_call: TRBV20-1
cdr3_nt: TGCAGAGGGAGGATGAACACTGAAGCTTTCTTT
cdr3_aa: CRGRMNTEAFF

d_call: -
clone_size: -
j_call: TRBJ1-6
v_call: TRBV6-5
cdr3_nt: TGTGCCAGCAGCCCGGCGGGGAAAAGAGGATCACCCCTCCACTTT
cdr3_aa: CASSPAGKRGSPLHF

d_call: TRBD2
clone_size: -
j_call: TRBJ2-1
v_call: TRBV5-1
cdr3_nt: TGCGCCAGCAGCTTTGGGACTAGCGGGGTATCCTACAATGAGCAGTTCTTC
cdr3_aa: CASSFGTSGVSYNEQFF

d_call: -
clone_size: once
j_call: TRBJ1-1
v_call: TRBV2
cdr3_nt: TGTGCCAGCACAGGGGAGGGAACTGAAGCTTTCTTT
cdr3_aa: CASTGEGTEAFF